This T cell receptor (beta chain) was recovered during a study of blood T cells in healthy people across ages. Whole-study findings and limits: TCR beta diversity tracked closely with naive T cell percentage.

The extraction recovered at least 5.5 micrograms of total RNA per sample. This clonotype was counted once. Its antigen is not identified. Combining a sample-barcoded 5' primer with a J-beta primer mix, a second PCR ran for roughly 6 to 12 cycles. TCRdb called the 5' RACE reads again in MiXCR, with one record for every CDR3 protein. The sample holds approximately 790,000 distinct CDR3 sequences, 62% seen once. V lost 2 bases, J lost 0 bases, and 8 bases lay in between. Germline values: CDR1 MDHEN, CDR2 SYDVKM. CDR3 length: 15 amino acids. The gene calls are TRBV28 and TRBJ1-5; D is unclear. This receptor was obtained from a young man in good health. Input material: blood. The CDR3 region has the DNA TGTGCCAGCAGTTTAGAGGAATATAGCAATCAGCCCCAGCATTTT. Translation gives CASSLEEYSNQPQHF. Full variable domain (outside the CDR3, taken from reference TRBV28 and TRBJ1-5): DVKVTQSSRYLVKRTGEKVFLECVQDMDHENMFWYRQDPGLGLRLIYFSYDVKMKEKGDIPEGYSVSREKKERFSLILESASTNQTSMYLCASSLEEYSNQPQHFGDGTRLSIL.